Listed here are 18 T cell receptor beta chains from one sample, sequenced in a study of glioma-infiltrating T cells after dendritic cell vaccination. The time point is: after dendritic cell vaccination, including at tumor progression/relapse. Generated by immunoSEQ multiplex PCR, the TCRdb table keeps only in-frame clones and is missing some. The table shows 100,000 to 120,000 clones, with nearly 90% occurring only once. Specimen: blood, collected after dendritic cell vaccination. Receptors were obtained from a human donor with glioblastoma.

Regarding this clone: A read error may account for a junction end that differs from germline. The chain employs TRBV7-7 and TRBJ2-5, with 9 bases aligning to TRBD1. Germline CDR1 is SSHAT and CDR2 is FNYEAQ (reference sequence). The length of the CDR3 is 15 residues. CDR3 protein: CASSLGQGTQETQYF. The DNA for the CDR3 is TGTGCTAGCAGCTTGGGACAGGGAACACAAGAGACCCAGTACTTC.

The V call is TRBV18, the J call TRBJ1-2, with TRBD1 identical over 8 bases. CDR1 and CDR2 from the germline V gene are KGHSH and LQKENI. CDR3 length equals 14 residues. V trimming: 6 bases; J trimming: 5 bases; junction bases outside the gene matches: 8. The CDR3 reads CASSAGTGFYGYTF. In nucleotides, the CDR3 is TGTGCCAGCTCTGCCGGGACAGGCTTTTATGGCTACACCTTC.

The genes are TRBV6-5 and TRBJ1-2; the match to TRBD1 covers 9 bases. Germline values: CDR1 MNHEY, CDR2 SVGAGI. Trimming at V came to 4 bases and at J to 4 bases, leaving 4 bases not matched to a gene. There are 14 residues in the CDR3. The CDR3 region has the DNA TGTGCCAGCAGTTCGGGACAGGGACCCTATGGCTACACCTTC. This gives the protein CASSSGQGPYGYTF.

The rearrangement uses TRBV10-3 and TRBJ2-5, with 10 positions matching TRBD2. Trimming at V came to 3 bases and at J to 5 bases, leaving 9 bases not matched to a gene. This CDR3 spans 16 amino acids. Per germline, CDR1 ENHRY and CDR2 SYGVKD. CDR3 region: CAISDASGGAWETQYF. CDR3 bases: TGTGCCATCAGTGATGCAAGCGGGGGGGCTTGGGAGACCCAGTACTTC.

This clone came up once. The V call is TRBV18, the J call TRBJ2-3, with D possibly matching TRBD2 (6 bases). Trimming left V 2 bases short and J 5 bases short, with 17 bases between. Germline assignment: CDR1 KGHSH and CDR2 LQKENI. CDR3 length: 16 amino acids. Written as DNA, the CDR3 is TGTGCCAGCTCACCAGGGTCCCAGCGGGTAAAAGATACGCAGTATTTT. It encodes CASSPGSQRVKDTQYF.

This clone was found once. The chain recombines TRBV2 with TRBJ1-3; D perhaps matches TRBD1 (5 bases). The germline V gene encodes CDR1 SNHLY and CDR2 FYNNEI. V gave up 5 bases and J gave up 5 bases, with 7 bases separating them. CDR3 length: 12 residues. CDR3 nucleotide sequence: TGTGCCAGCAGTAGACAGAGAAACACCATATATTTT. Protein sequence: CASSRQRNTIYF. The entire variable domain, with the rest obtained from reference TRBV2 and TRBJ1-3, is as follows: EPEVTQTPSHQVTQMGQEVILRCVPISNHLYFYWYRQILGQKVEFLVSFYNNEISEKSEIFDDQFSVERPDGSNFTLKIRSTKLEDSAMYFCASSRQRNTIYFGEGSWLTVV.

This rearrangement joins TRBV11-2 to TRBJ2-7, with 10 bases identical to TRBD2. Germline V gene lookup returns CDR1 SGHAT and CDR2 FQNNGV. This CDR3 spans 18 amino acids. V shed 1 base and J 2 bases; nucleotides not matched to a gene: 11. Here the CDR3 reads CASSLAGLAGALTYEQYF. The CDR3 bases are TGTGCCAGCAGCTTAGCGGGGCTAGCGGGGGCCCTTACCTACGAGCAGTACTTC.

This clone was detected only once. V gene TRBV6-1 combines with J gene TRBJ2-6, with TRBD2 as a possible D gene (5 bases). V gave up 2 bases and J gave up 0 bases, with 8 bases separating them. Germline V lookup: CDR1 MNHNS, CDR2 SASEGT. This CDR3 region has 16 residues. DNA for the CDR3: TGTGCCAGCAGTGAACGAGGGAGCTCTGGGGCCAACGTCCTGACTTTC. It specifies CASSERGSSGANVLTF.

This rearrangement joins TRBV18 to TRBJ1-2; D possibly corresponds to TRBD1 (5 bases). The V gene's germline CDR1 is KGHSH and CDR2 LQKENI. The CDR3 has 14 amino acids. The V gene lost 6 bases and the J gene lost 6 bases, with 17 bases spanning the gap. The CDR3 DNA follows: TGTGCCAGCTCGCTGGCGTCAGGGTACGATGGCTACACCTTC. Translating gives CASSLASGYDGYTF.

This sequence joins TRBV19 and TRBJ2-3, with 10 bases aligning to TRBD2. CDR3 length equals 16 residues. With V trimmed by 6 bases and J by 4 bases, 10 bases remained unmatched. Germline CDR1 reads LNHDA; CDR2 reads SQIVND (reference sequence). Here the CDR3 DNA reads TGTGCCAGTAGGAACTTAGCGGGGGGCGGGTCAGATACGCAGTATTTT. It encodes CASRNLAGGGSDTQYF.

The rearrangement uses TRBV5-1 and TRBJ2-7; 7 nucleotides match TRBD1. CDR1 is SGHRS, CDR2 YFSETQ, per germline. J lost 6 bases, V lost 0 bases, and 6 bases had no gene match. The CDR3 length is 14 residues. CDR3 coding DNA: TGCGCCAGCAGCTTGGGACAGGGATTTGTCGAGCAGTACTTC. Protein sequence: CASSLGQGFVEQYF.

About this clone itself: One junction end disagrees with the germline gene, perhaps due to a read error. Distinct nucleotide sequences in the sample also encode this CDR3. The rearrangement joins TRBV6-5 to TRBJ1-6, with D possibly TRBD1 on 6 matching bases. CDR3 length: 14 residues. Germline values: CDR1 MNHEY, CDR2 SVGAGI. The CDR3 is CASGGSSYNSPLHF. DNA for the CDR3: TGTGCCAGTGGGGGCAGCTCCTATAATTCCCCCCTCCACTTT.

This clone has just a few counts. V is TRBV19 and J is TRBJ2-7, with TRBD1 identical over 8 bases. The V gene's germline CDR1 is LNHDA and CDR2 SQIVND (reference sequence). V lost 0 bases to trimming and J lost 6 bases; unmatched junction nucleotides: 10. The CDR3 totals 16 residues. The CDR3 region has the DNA TGTGCCAGTAGTATAGAGGGGGCAGGGGGCTCGTCCGAGCAGTACTTC. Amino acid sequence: CASSIEGAGGSSEQYF.

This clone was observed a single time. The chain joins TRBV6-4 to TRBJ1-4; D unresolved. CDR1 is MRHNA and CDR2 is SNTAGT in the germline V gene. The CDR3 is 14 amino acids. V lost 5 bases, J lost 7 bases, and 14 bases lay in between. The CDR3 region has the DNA TGTGCCAGCAGTTACGGCGGGGTGAGTGAAAAACTGTTTTTT. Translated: CASSYGGVSEKLFF.

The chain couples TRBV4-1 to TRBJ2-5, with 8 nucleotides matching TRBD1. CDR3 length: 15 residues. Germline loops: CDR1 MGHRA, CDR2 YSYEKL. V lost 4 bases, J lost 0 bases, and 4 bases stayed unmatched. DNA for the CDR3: TGCGCCAGCAGCCGCGGGACAGGCGACCAAGAGACCCAGTACTTC. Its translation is CASSRGTGDQETQYF.

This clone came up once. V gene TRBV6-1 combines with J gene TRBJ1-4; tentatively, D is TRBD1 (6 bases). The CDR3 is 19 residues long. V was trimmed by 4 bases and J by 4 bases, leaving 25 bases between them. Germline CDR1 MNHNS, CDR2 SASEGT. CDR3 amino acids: CASSAMYGGTGRINEKLFF. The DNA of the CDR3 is TGTGCCAGCAGTGCCATGTATGGCGGAACAGGGCGAATTAATGAAAAACTGTTTTTT.

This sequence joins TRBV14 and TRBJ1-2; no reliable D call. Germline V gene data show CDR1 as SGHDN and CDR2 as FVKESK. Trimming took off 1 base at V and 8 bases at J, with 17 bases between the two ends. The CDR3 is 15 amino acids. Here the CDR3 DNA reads TGTGCCAGCAGCCAAGTCCCCGGTGGAGTCGGCGGCTACACCTTC. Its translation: CASSQVPGGVGGYTF.

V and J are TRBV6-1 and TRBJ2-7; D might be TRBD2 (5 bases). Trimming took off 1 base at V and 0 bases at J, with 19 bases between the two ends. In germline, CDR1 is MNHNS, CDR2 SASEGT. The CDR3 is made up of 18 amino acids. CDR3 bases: TGTGCCAGCAGTGAAGTGAGGGCTAGCCGAACTAGCTCCTACGAGCAGTACTTC. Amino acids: CASSEVRASRTSSYEQYF.